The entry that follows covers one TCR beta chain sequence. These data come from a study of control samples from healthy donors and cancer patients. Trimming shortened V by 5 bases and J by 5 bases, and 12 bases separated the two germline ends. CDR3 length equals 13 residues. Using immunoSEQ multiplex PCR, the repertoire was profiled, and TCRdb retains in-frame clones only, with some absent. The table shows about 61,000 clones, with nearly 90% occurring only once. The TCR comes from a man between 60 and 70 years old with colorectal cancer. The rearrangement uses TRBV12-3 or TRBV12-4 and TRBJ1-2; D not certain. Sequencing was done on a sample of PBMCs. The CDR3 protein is CASSQRGSYGYTF. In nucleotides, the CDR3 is TGTGCCAGCAGTCAAAGAGGTAGTTATGGCTACACCTTC.